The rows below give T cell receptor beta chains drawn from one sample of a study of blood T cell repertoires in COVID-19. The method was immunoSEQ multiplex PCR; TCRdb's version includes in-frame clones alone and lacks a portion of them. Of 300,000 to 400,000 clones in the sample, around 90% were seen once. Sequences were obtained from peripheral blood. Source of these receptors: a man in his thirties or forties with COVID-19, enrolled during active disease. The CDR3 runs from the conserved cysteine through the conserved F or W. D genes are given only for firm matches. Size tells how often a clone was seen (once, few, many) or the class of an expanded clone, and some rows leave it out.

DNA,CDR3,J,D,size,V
TGTGCCAGCAGCTTAACACCCGAAGGACTAGAAGGGACAGATACGCAGTATTTT,CASSLTPEGLEGTDTQYF,TRBJ2-3,TRBD2,-,TRBV7-3
TGTGCCAGCAGCCAAGATAGCAGAGTAGCGGGAGATGGTACGCAGTATTTT,CASSQDSRVAGDGTQYF,TRBJ2-3,TRBD2,-,TRBV3-1/TRBV3-2
TGCAGCGTTGAAGTAGTAGCGGGAGCCCCAGATACGCAGTATTTT,CSVEVVAGAPDTQYF,TRBJ2-3,TRBD2,-,TRBV29-1
TGTGCCAGCAGCCAAGATCGGGTATTGGGGACAGGGAGCTCCTACAATGAGCAGTTCTTC,CASSQDRVLGTGSSYNEQFF,TRBJ2-1,TRBD1,once,TRBV4-2
TGTGCCAGCAGCAAAAAAGGGACTAGCGGGTGGAGCTCCTACGAGCAGTACTTC,CASSKKGTSGWSSYEQYF,TRBJ2-7,-,-,TRBV21-1
TGCGCCAGCAGCTTGGTGGGGGGCTCTGGAAACACCATATATTTT,CASSLVGGSGNTIYF,TRBJ1-3,-,-,TRBV5-1
TGTGCCAGCAGTATCCAGGGGGACTATGGCTACACCTTC,CASSIQGDYGYTF,TRBJ1-2,TRBD1,-,TRBV6-4
TGTGCCACCAGTGATGGCTCGAGTTGGCAGGTTTACGAGCAGTACTTC,CATSDGSSWQVYEQYF,TRBJ2-7,-,-,TRBV24-1
TGTGCCAGTTCCCTTTCCCCCGGAGATACGCAGTATTTT,CASSLSPGDTQYF,TRBJ2-3,-,-,TRBV5-8
TGTGCCAGCAGCCCCACCCGGGACAGGGGGTTTAATTCACCCCTCCACTTT,CASSPTRDRGFNSPLHF,TRBJ1-6,TRBD1,few,TRBV7-9
TGCAGCGTTGAATCCCGAGGACAGTTTGAAGCTTTCTTT,CSVESRGQFEAFF,TRBJ1-1,-,once,TRBV29-1
TGTGCCAGCAGCACAGGGTCCAGGGAGCAGTTCTTC,CASSTGSREQFF,TRBJ2-1,-,-,TRBV6-1
TGTGCCAGCAGGTGGACTAGCGGGACCCCGACCTACGAGCAGTACTTC,CASRWTSGTPTYEQYF,TRBJ2-7,TRBD2,-,TRBV28
TGTGCCAGTAGTATTCTCTATAGCGGGACCTCCTACAATGAGCAGTTCTTC,CASSILYSGTSYNEQFF,TRBJ2-1,TRBD2,-,TRBV19
TGTGCCAGCAGCAAATATTACTGGGACAGGGAAGCCAAAAACATTCAGTACTTC,CASSKYYWDREAKNIQYF,TRBJ2-4,-,-,TRBV21-1
TGCGCCAGCAGCTTGGACAGGGGGTACACAGATACGCAGTATTTT,CASSLDRGYTDTQYF,TRBJ2-3,TRBD1,-,TRBV5-1
TGCGCCAGCAGCCCGATTCTTCTTAGTGGCTACACCTTC,CASSPILLSGYTF,TRBJ1-2,-,-,TRBV5-1
TGTGCCAGCAGCCAAGAACGGGATACGCAGTATTTT,CASSQERDTQYF,TRBJ2-3,-,few,TRBV3-1/TRBV3-2
TGTGCCAGCAGTCCAGGGGGCCGTGCGCAGCCAGATACGCAGTATTTT,CASSPGGRAQPDTQYF,TRBJ2-3,TRBD1,-,TRBV28
TGTGCCAGCAGTTACTGGCGGGAGAGAGGCAATGAGCAGTTCTTC,CASSYWRERGNEQFF,TRBJ2-1,TRBD2,-,TRBV6-2/TRBV6-3
TGTGCCAGCAGTCGGGTTCTTAATGAAAAACTGTTTTTT,CASSRVLNEKLFF,TRBJ1-4,-,-,TRBV27
TGTGCCAGCTCACTGCCTAGCGGGAGGGCCAGCACAGATACGCAGTATTTT,CASSLPSGRASTDTQYF,TRBJ2-3,TRBD2,-,TRBV18
TGTGCCAGCAGCTGGACTGGCTCCTACGAGCAGTACTTC,CASSWTGSYEQYF,TRBJ2-7,-,-,TRBV7-3
TGTGCCAGCAGCTTAGATAGAACCGGGGAGCTGTTTTTT,CASSLDRTGELFF,TRBJ2-2,-,-,TRBV11-2
TGTGCCAGTAGTTACGACAGCTACTCCTACGAGCAGTACTTC,CASSYDSYSYEQYF,TRBJ2-7,-,few,TRBV19
TGTGCCAGCTCCGGAACAGGGGGCAATGAGCAGTTCTTC,CASSGTGGNEQFF,TRBJ2-1,TRBD1,-,TRBV18
TGTGCCAGCAGTGAGGTAGCGGGAGTTTGGGAGACCCAGTACTTC,CASSEVAGVWETQYF,TRBJ2-5,TRBD2,-,TRBV2
TGTGCCAGCTCACCAAGGGGGACCGCGAACACCGGGGAGCTGTTTTTT,CASSPRGTANTGELFF,TRBJ2-2,-,-,TRBV18
TGTGCCAGCAGTTACACAGGGGCGGATGGCTACACCTTC,CASSYTGADGYTF,TRBJ1-2,TRBD1,-,TRBV6-5
TGTGCCAGCATGACAGGGTTCAACGAGCAGTACTTC,CASMTGFNEQYF,TRBJ2-7,TRBD1,-,TRBV2
TGCAGCGTTGAACCGGACAGGGGAGAGACCCAGTACTTC,CSVEPDRGETQYF,TRBJ2-5,TRBD1,few,TRBV29-1
TGTGCCACCAGTGATCCCACAGGGGCCGTCAAAGAGACCCAGTACTTC,CATSDPTGAVKETQYF,TRBJ2-5,TRBD1,-,TRBV24-1
TGTGCCAGCAGCATCGACAAGAACACTGAAGCTTTCTTT,CASSIDKNTEAFF,TRBJ1-1,-,-,TRBV6-4
TGTGCCAGCAGTGCGGACAGGGAATCATACAATGAGCAGTTCTTC,CASSADRESYNEQFF,TRBJ2-1,TRBD1,once,TRBV2
TGTGCCAGCCGATTCGGGGGACTCTACGAGCAGTACTTC,CASRFGGLYEQYF,TRBJ2-7,-,few,TRBV27
TGTGCCAGCAGCGTAGATGGACAGGGACTGAGGGACTATGGCTACACCTTC,CASSVDGQGLRDYGYTF,TRBJ1-2,TRBD1,-,TRBV9
TGTGCCAGCTCACCAGGCCAGGCCACAGATACGCAGTATTTT,CASSPGQATDTQYF,TRBJ2-3,-,-,TRBV18
TGTGCCAGCAGTTACTCAATACGCGGGGGCTACACAGATACGCAGTATTTT,CASSYSIRGGYTDTQYF,TRBJ2-3,-,-,TRBV6-2/TRBV6-3
TGTGCCAGCAGGCCGACAGGGTTACAGCCCCAGCATTTT,CASRPTGLQPQHF,TRBJ1-5,TRBD1,-,TRBV12-3/TRBV12-4
TGTGCCAGTAGTAAGGGGCAGGGGACAGGGGCTTATAATTCACCCCTCCACTTT,CASSKGQGTGAYNSPLHF,TRBJ1-6,TRBD1,-,TRBV19
TGTGCCAGCAGCGACATTGGGGCGAGTCGCGACGAGCAGTACTTC,CASSDIGASRDEQYF,TRBJ2-7,-,-,TRBV7-6
TGTGCCAGCAGCTCCGGACCGGCTGGAGGGGAGACCCAGTACTTC,CASSSGPAGGETQYF,TRBJ2-5,-,-,TRBV5-4
TGCGCCAGCAGCCAAAGGACTAGCCGCACAGATACGCAGTATTTT,CASSQRTSRTDTQYF,TRBJ2-3,TRBD2,many,TRBV4-1
TGTGCCAGCATTGAAGCCGGGACTAATAACTACGAGCAGTACTTC,CASIEAGTNNYEQYF,TRBJ2-7,TRBD2,once,TRBV27
TGCGCCAGCAGCTTGCAATACCGGGACACCCGCCCGTTCTTC,CASSLQYRDTRPFF,TRBJ2-1,-,-,TRBV5-1
TGTGCCAGTAGTATAGGCCCGGAGGAGTTCTTC,CASSIGPEEFF,TRBJ2-1,-,-,TRBV19
TGTGCCAGCAGCTTTGCGCTAGCGGGAAGTCGGGAGACCCAGTACTTC,CASSFALAGSRETQYF,TRBJ2-5,TRBD2,once,TRBV11-2
TGTGCCAGCAGTCGCGGGCAGGGGTTGACAGATACGCAGTATTTT,CASSRGQGLTDTQYF,TRBJ2-3,-,once,TRBV7-2
TGCGCCAGCAGCCTTACTAGCCAGGGAGGTTCACCCCTCCACTTT,CASSLTSQGGSPLHF,TRBJ1-6,-,few,TRBV4-3
TGTGCCAGCAGCCAATGGGGCTTGAACACTGAAGCTTTCTTT,CASSQWGLNTEAFF,TRBJ1-1,-,-,TRBV13
TGTGCCAGCAGTTACGGGCGGGAAGACAATGAGCAGTTCTTC,CASSYGREDNEQFF,TRBJ2-1,-,-,TRBV6-2/TRBV6-3
TGTGCCAGCAGTGACTCCGGGACAGCCACCGGGGAGCTGTTTTTT,CASSDSGTATGELFF,TRBJ2-2,TRBD1,-,TRBV6-4
TGTGCCAGCAGTTCCTCTCCAGGGTACCAAGAGACCCAGTACTTC,CASSSSPGYQETQYF,TRBJ2-5,-,-,TRBV27
TGCAGCGTTGTGGCCATTCGGGTGAACACTGAAGCTTTCTTT,CSVVAIRVNTEAFF,TRBJ1-1,-,-,TRBV29-1